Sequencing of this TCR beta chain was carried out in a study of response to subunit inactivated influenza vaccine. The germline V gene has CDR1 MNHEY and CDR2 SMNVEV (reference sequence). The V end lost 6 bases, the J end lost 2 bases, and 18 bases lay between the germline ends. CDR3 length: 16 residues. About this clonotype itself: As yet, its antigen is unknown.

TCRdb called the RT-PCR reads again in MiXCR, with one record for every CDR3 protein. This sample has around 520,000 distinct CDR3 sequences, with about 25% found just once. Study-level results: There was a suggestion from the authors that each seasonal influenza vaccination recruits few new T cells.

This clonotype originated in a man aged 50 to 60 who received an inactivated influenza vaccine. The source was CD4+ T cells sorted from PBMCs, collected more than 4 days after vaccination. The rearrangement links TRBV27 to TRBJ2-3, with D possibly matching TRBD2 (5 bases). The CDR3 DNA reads TGTGCCAGCAGCCCAGGCGGCGGGCGGAACACAGATACGCAGTATTTT. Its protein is CASSPGGGRNTDTQYF.